A selection of T cell receptor beta chains follows, all from one sample in a study of identical twins. TCRdb used MiXCR to reprocess the 5' RACE reads, holding one entry per CDR3 protein. Counted here are 420,000 or so distinct CDR3 sequences, 18% occurring once; the ten biggest clones make up 12%. Source material: naive T cells sorted from blood. These receptors were taken from a man in his forties or fifties in good health. CDR3s include the opening cysteine and the closing phenylalanine or tryptophan. The D gene is left open where the match is weak. Size is omitted from some rows. Given values are once, few, many or a class for expanded clones.

CDR3 DNA: TGTGCCAGCAGCTTAATCAGCGGAGCGTACAATGAGCAGTTCTTC
CDR3 protein: CASSLISGAYNEQFF
V gene: TRBV7-8
J gene: TRBJ2-1
D gene: NA
clone size: NA

CDR3 DNA: TGTGCCAGCAGTTACCGCCCGGGAGGTCGCACAGATACGCAGTATTTT
CDR3 protein: CASSYRPGGRTDTQYF
V gene: TRBV6-5
J gene: TRBJ2-3
D gene: TRBD2
clone size: NA

CDR3 DNA: TGCAGTGCCCCCGGGACTAGCGGTGAAGAGACCCAGTACTTC
CDR3 protein: CSAPGTSGEETQYF
V gene: TRBV20-1
J gene: TRBJ2-5
D gene: TRBD2
clone size: few

CDR3 DNA: TGCAGTGCTAGAGATCCTAGCGGGGAGGTCGAGCAGTACTTC
CDR3 protein: CSARDPSGEVEQYF
V gene: TRBV20-1
J gene: TRBJ2-7
D gene: TRBD2
clone size: NA

CDR3 DNA: TGTGCCAGCAGTTCCGAGGACAGTATCTACACAGATACGCAGTATTTT
CDR3 protein: CASSSEDSIYTDTQYF
V gene: TRBV28
J gene: TRBJ2-3
D gene: NA
clone size: many

CDR3 DNA: TGTGCCAGCAGTGAATTAATCCGGGAGGGCAATCAGCCCCAGCATTTT
CDR3 protein: CASSELIREGNQPQHF
V gene: TRBV6-1
J gene: TRBJ1-5
D gene: NA
clone size: many

CDR3 DNA: TGCAGTGCTAGAGATGTGACAGAAGTGCCCGGGGAGCTGTTTTTT
CDR3 protein: CSARDVTEVPGELFF
V gene: TRBV20-1
J gene: TRBJ2-2
D gene: NA
clone size: few

CDR3 DNA: TGCAGCGCCCTGGGACTAGCGGGAACCGGTGAGCAGTACTTC
CDR3 protein: CSALGLAGTGEQYF
V gene: TRBV29-1
J gene: TRBJ2-7
D gene: TRBD2
clone size: NA

CDR3 DNA: TGTGCCTGGAGTGTTGAATGGGGAAACACCATATATTTT
CDR3 protein: CAWSVEWGNTIYF
V gene: TRBV30
J gene: TRBJ1-3
D gene: NA
clone size: NA

CDR3 DNA: TGTGCCAGCAGCGCTAGGACGGACGAGCAGTACTTC
CDR3 protein: CASSARTDEQYF
V gene: TRBV9
J gene: TRBJ2-7
D gene: NA
clone size: few

CDR3 DNA: TGCAGTGCTAGAGATTTAGGGAGGGGAGAAGCCAAAAACATTCAGTACTTC
CDR3 protein: CSARDLGRGEAKNIQYF
V gene: TRBV20-1
J gene: TRBJ2-4
D gene: TRBD2
clone size: few

CDR3 DNA: TGTGCCAGCAGTTTATCTACAGAGACCTACGAGCAGTACTTC
CDR3 protein: CASSLSTETYEQYF
V gene: TRBV28
J gene: TRBJ2-7
D gene: NA
clone size: few

CDR3 DNA: TGTGCCAGCAGCTTTAGCGGAGGGGACTACAATGAGCAGTTCTTC
CDR3 protein: CASSFSGGDYNEQFF
V gene: TRBV7-9
J gene: TRBJ2-1
D gene: NA
clone size: few

CDR3 DNA: TGTGCCAGCAGTCAGCCCGGGACAGGGTCCTACGAGCAGTACTTC
CDR3 protein: CASSQPGTGSYEQYF
V gene: TRBV28
J gene: TRBJ2-7
D gene: TRBD1
clone size: NA

CDR3 DNA: TGTGCCAGCAAGGGACAGGTTAGGGTGAAGAAAAAGGATGAGCAGTTCTTC
CDR3 protein: CASKGQVRVKKKDEQFF
V gene: TRBV6-2/TRBV6-3
J gene: TRBJ2-1
D gene: TRBD1
clone size: NA

CDR3 DNA: TGTGCCAGCGCGACCTTCTCCTACAATGAGCAGTTCTTC
CDR3 protein: CASATFSYNEQFF
V gene: TRBV19
J gene: TRBJ2-1
D gene: NA
clone size: few

CDR3 DNA: TGCAGCGTTGAAGGGGTATATGGCTACACCTTC
CDR3 protein: CSVEGVYGYTF
V gene: TRBV29-1
J gene: TRBJ1-2
D gene: NA
clone size: many

CDR3 DNA: TGTGCCAGCTTTCCCTTATCCGGGACGGACTCCTACGAGCAGTACTTC
CDR3 protein: CASFPLSGTDSYEQYF
V gene: TRBV7-9
J gene: TRBJ2-7
D gene: NA
clone size: NA

CDR3 DNA: TGTGCCAGCAGGGCCCACCAGGGGGCCGATAACTATGGCTACACCTTC
CDR3 protein: CASRAHQGADNYGYTF
V gene: TRBV6-2/TRBV6-3
J gene: TRBJ1-2
D gene: TRBD1
clone size: NA

CDR3 DNA: TGTGCCAGCAGCCAAACGACAGGGGTGGGAAACATTCAGTACTTC
CDR3 protein: CASSQTTGVGNIQYF
V gene: TRBV12-3/TRBV12-4
J gene: TRBJ2-4
D gene: TRBD1
clone size: many

CDR3 DNA: TGCGCCAGCAGCGCCTACCAGGGTGCAGATACGCAGTATTTT
CDR3 protein: CASSAYQGADTQYF
V gene: TRBV5-1
J gene: TRBJ2-3
D gene: NA
clone size: few

CDR3 DNA: TGCGCCAGCAGCTTGACAACTTCCAACTATGGCTACACCTTC
CDR3 protein: CASSLTTSNYGYTF
V gene: TRBV5-1
J gene: TRBJ1-2
D gene: NA
clone size: NA

CDR3 DNA: TGTGCCAGCAGTTGGGGCCCCGGGGAGCTGTTTTTT
CDR3 protein: CASSWGPGELFF
V gene: TRBV27
J gene: TRBJ2-2
D gene: NA
clone size: few

CDR3 DNA: TGTGCCAGTTCAGGGGCGATTTGGTCTACCTCTGGAAACACCATATATTTT
CDR3 protein: CASSGAIWSTSGNTIYF
V gene: TRBV6-1
J gene: TRBJ1-3
D gene: NA
clone size: NA

CDR3 DNA: TGTGCCAGCAGCCCCTCGCCCGGGACAGGGGTTCGCACTGAAGCTTTCTTT
CDR3 protein: CASSPSPGTGVRTEAFF
V gene: TRBV5-5
J gene: TRBJ1-1
D gene: TRBD1
clone size: NA

CDR3 DNA: TGTGCCAGCAGCTTTGGGGGGTTGGTGGATGGCTACACCTTC
CDR3 protein: CASSFGGLVDGYTF
V gene: TRBV5-5
J gene: TRBJ1-2
D gene: NA
clone size: NA

CDR3 DNA: TGCGCCAGCAGCCAAGATGGGGGGGCTGAGCCCCAGCATTTT
CDR3 protein: CASSQDGGAEPQHF
V gene: TRBV4-1
J gene: TRBJ1-5
D gene: NA
clone size: NA

CDR3 DNA: TGTACCAGCAGCTTAAATCCGCGGACAGGGGGCCGATTGAGCGATGAGCAGTTCTTC
CDR3 protein: CTSSLNPRTGGRLSDEQFF
V gene: TRBV7-3
J gene: TRBJ2-1
D gene: TRBD1
clone size: NA

CDR3 DNA: TGTGCCAGCAGTGAACCGGGCCGCAAAAACATTCAGTACTTC
CDR3 protein: CASSEPGRKNIQYF
V gene: TRBV2
J gene: TRBJ2-4
D gene: NA
clone size: NA

CDR3 DNA: TGTGCCAGTAGTATGGGTCTAGCGGGTCCCACAGATACGCAGTATTTT
CDR3 protein: CASSMGLAGPTDTQYF
V gene: TRBV19
J gene: TRBJ2-3
D gene: TRBD2
clone size: NA

CDR3 DNA: TGTGCCATCAGTGAGGGACCCGGGGCAGAAAGCTCCTACAATGAGCAGTTCTTC
CDR3 protein: CAISEGPGAESSYNEQFF
V gene: TRBV10-3
J gene: TRBJ2-1
D gene: NA
clone size: NA

CDR3 DNA: TGTGCCAGCAGGGGGGACACCGGGGAGCTGTTTTTT
CDR3 protein: CASRGDTGELFF
V gene: TRBV12-3/TRBV12-4
J gene: TRBJ2-2
D gene: NA
clone size: many

CDR3 DNA: TGTGCCAGCAGTCGTCCGGGACCACAGAAGAGTCTAGCCAAAAACATTCAGTACTTC
CDR3 protein: CASSRPGPQKSLAKNIQYF
V gene: TRBV6-2/TRBV6-3
J gene: TRBJ2-4
D gene: NA
clone size: few

CDR3 DNA: TGTGCCAGCAGCCAACAGGGGTCGGATAGCAATCAGCCCCAGCATTTT
CDR3 protein: CASSQQGSDSNQPQHF
V gene: TRBV3-1
J gene: TRBJ1-5
D gene: NA
clone size: few

CDR3 DNA: TGCGCCAGCAGCCAACCAAATGGGACTAGCGGGAGATTTGATGAGCAGTTCTTC
CDR3 protein: CASSQPNGTSGRFDEQFF
V gene: TRBV4-3
J gene: TRBJ2-1
D gene: TRBD2
clone size: NA

CDR3 DNA: TGCAGGGCGAAAGGCGGGAGTGACACCGGGGAGCTGTTTTTT
CDR3 protein: CRAKGGSDTGELFF
V gene: TRBV20-1
J gene: TRBJ2-2
D gene: TRBD2
clone size: many

CDR3 DNA: TGCGCCAGCAGCCAAGATTACAGGGCGAATGAGCAGTTCTTC
CDR3 protein: CASSQDYRANEQFF
V gene: TRBV4-3
J gene: TRBJ2-1
D gene: NA
clone size: NA

CDR3 DNA: TGTGCCAGCAGTTACTCGGTACTAGCGGGAGGGCCGTTAAGCTCCTACAATGAGCAGTTCTTC
CDR3 protein: CASSYSVLAGGPLSSYNEQFF
V gene: TRBV6-2/TRBV6-3
J gene: TRBJ2-1
D gene: TRBD2
clone size: many

CDR3 DNA: TGTGCCAGCAGCCCCACAGGTCGGAGTCGGTACAATGAGCAGTTCTTC
CDR3 protein: CASSPTGRSRYNEQFF
V gene: TRBV28
J gene: TRBJ2-1
D gene: NA
clone size: NA

CDR3 DNA: TGTGCCATCAGTGAGCCCCGGGACAGGGGGAGAAATGAGCAGTTCTTC
CDR3 protein: CAISEPRDRGRNEQFF
V gene: TRBV10-3
J gene: TRBJ2-1
D gene: TRBD1
clone size: many

CDR3 DNA: TGCAGTGCTAGCAGCAAAGAGACCCAGTACTTC
CDR3 protein: CSASSKETQYF
V gene: TRBV20-1
J gene: TRBJ2-5
D gene: NA
clone size: few

CDR3 DNA: TGCAGCTCACTCAGGGCAGCCTCCTACGAGCAGTACTTC
CDR3 protein: CSSLRAASYEQYF
V gene: TRBV20-1
J gene: TRBJ2-7
D gene: NA
clone size: many

CDR3 DNA: TGCAGCGTTGTGGAGGGGCCCTCCTACGAGCAGTACTTC
CDR3 protein: CSVVEGPSYEQYF
V gene: TRBV29-1
J gene: TRBJ2-7
D gene: NA
clone size: few

CDR3 DNA: TGTGCCAGCAGGGACGGGACGCCGAGCTCCTACGAGCAGTACTTC
CDR3 protein: CASRDGTPSSYEQYF
V gene: TRBV6-1
J gene: TRBJ2-7
D gene: NA
clone size: NA

CDR3 DNA: TGCAGCGTTGCACCGACCCTGGGGCTAGCGGGAGGAAGTGAGCAGTTCTTC
CDR3 protein: CSVAPTLGLAGGSEQFF
V gene: TRBV29-1
J gene: TRBJ2-1
D gene: TRBD2
clone size: few

CDR3 DNA: TGCAGTGCTAGGATACCCACAACTAGCAAGAGGGGAGGCTTGAGCTCCTACGAGCAGTACTTC
CDR3 protein: CSARIPTTSKRGGLSSYEQYF
V gene: TRBV20-1
J gene: TRBJ2-7
D gene: NA
clone size: NA

CDR3 DNA: TGTGCCATCAGTGAGTCGCTAGCGGAAGAGACCCAGTACTTC
CDR3 protein: CAISESLAEETQYF
V gene: TRBV10-3
J gene: TRBJ2-5
D gene: TRBD2
clone size: NA

CDR3 DNA: TGCAGCGTAGGTGGGGTCCGCACAGATACGCAGTATTTT
CDR3 protein: CSVGGVRTDTQYF
V gene: TRBV29-1
J gene: TRBJ2-3
D gene: NA
clone size: few

CDR3 DNA: TGCGCCAGCAGCCAAATCTCGGAAACCGGGGAGCTGTTTTTT
CDR3 protein: CASSQISETGELFF
V gene: TRBV4-3
J gene: TRBJ2-2
D gene: NA
clone size: NA

CDR3 DNA: TGCAGCGTTGAAGTCGGGGACAGGGTGGTGTTTTTT
CDR3 protein: CSVEVGDRVVFF
V gene: TRBV29-1
J gene: TRBJ2-2
D gene: TRBD1
clone size: many

CDR3 DNA: TGTGCCAGCAGCTTAAGGGGGGCGGTCGACGAGCAGTACTTC
CDR3 protein: CASSLRGAVDEQYF
V gene: TRBV7-2
J gene: TRBJ2-7
D gene: NA
clone size: NA

CDR3 DNA: TGTGCCAGCAGTGAACCGCGCACCATTACTGCCTCTAACTATGGCTACACCTTC
CDR3 protein: CASSEPRTITASNYGYTF
V gene: TRBV2
J gene: TRBJ1-2
D gene: NA
clone size: many

CDR3 DNA: TGCAGTGCTAGCAAGATGGGGGTTTTGGAGACCCAGTACTTC
CDR3 protein: CSASKMGVLETQYF
V gene: TRBV20-1
J gene: TRBJ2-5
D gene: NA
clone size: NA